This T cell receptor beta chain emerged from a study of CXCR3-negative and CXCR3-positive naive CD8 T cells. Whole-study results and caveats: More hydrophobic TRB CDR3s occurred in CXCR3-positive than in CXCR3-negative naive cells. Memory cells diverged, while naive CXCR3-positive and CXCR3-negative cells had similar TRBV-TRBJ usage. Surface CD5 was comparable between naive subsets; TCR strength was inferred from TRB CDR3 properties.

Preparation of TRB cDNA libraries relied on 5' RACE carrying UMI labels. TCRdb reprocessed the 5' RACE reads, with one entry per CDR3 protein and no DNA. Its clone listing holds 130,000 or so distinct CDR3 sequences. Comment on this clonotype: Its antigen is not identified.

The CDR3 runs 16 residues. Germline V CDR1 and CDR2: MGHRA, YSYEKL. The sequencing sample was made of naive CXCR3+ CD8+ T cells from blood. Described subset: CD45RO-CCR7+CD27+CD95- naive CD8+ T cells expressing CXCR3 (TNR3+). The receptor's source is a human donor in good health. Some clones in this sample may be carry-over from other donors' samples. The chain is built from TRBV4-1 and TRBJ1-5; with no DNA, the TCRdb D assignment of TRBD1 cannot be verified. CDR3 sequence: CASSQDRGSPYQPQHF.